The 32 T cell receptor beta chains reported below all come from one sample, sequenced in a study of lymphopenia after photon versus proton radiotherapy (dated by TCRdb to about 2019). To prepare the library, the immunoSEQ multiplex PCR assay was applied. Entries here come from immuneACCESS through TCRdb and include only in-frame sequences with V and J called. Some clones fail to appear in such tables; in the studies checked, an unresolved V gene covers under half of the shortfall, and the cause of the remainder is unknown. The sample yields roughly 30,000 clones; about 87% were counted once. Of the sample, approximately 50% is held by the ten largest clones. This material consisted of peripheral blood, taken from a patient treated with proton-based radiotherapy. The origin of the receptors is a woman aged 55-69 years with cholangiocarcinoma. Some clones in this sample may be carry-over from other donors' samples.

The chain recombines TRBV19 with TRBJ2-5; 9 positions agree with TRBD1. Germline loops: CDR1 LNHDA, CDR2 SQIVND (reference sequence). Unmatched junction bases numbered 9, after V lost 3 bases and J lost 4 bases. The CDR3 is 16 amino acids. CDR3 sequence: CASSMGTGSGVETQYF. DNA for the CDR3: TGTGCCAGTAGTATGGGGACAGGGTCCGGGGTAGAGACCCAGTACTTC.

This rearrangement joins TRBV18 to TRBJ2-7, with 7 bases fitting TRBD1. CDR1 KGHSH and CDR2 LQKENI come from the germline V gene. The CDR3 is made up of 15 amino acids. Losses at the gene ends were 4 bases for V and 0 bases for J; bases not matched to a gene: 6. CDR3: CASSLGDSDSYEQYF. In nucleotides, the CDR3 is TGTGCCAGCTCACTGGGGGACAGTGACTCCTACGAGCAGTACTTC. Looking up the rest from reference TRBV18 and TRBJ2-7 gives the full variable domain: NAGVMQNPRHLVRRRGQEARLRCSPMKGHSHVYWYRQLPEEGLKFMVYLQKENIIDESGMPKERFSAEFPKEGPSILRIQQVVRGDSAAYFCASSLGDSDSYEQYFGPGTRLTVT.

This chain links TRBV11-2 with TRBJ1-1, with D maybe TRBD1 (5 bases). This CDR3 is 14 amino acids long. Germline values: CDR1 SGHAT, CDR2 FQNNGV. With 1 base removed from V and 1 base from J, the gap between germline ends came to 7 bases. The CDR3 reads CASSLVQANTEAFF. In DNA, the CDR3 is TGTGCCAGCAGCTTAGTACAGGCGAACACTGAAGCTTTCTTT.

This chain links TRBV7-2 with TRBJ2-3; 7 nucleotides match TRBD2. Germline lookup yields CDR1 SGHTA and CDR2 FQGNSA. This CDR3 comprises 14 residues. V trimming: 5 bases; J trimming: 0 bases; junction bases outside the gene matches: 2. The CDR3 DNA is TGTGCCAGCAGCAAGCGGGGTAGCACAGATACGCAGTATTTT. Amino acids: CASSKRGSTDTQYF. Looking up the rest from reference TRBV7-2 and TRBJ2-3 gives the full variable domain: GAGVSQSPSNKVTEKGKDVELRCDPISGHTALYWYRQSLGQGLEFLIYFQGNSAPDKSGLPSDRFSAERTGGSVSTLTIQRTQQEDSAVYLCASSKRGSTDTQYFGPGTRLTVL.

Only one count was recorded for this clone. The rearrangement uses TRBV6-5 and TRBJ1-4; D possibly corresponds to TRBD1 (5 bases). This CDR3 comprises 16 residues. V was shortened by 0 bases and J by 8 bases, with 16 bases between the two germline ends. Germline CDR1 reads MNHEY; CDR2 reads SVGAGI. CDR3 amino acids: CASSYSAGAGSEKLFF. DNA for the CDR3: TGTGCCAGCAGTTACTCGGCTGGGGCAGGGTCCGAAAAACTGTTTTTT.

V and J are TRBV7-9 and TRBJ1-4; D might be TRBD1 (6 bases). This CDR3 region has 18 residues. Germline-derived CDR1 and CDR2 are SEHNR and FQNEAQ (reference sequence). The V end was cut by 2 bases, the J end by 6 bases, with 22 bases between. The CDR3 DNA is TGTGCCAGCAGCTTACCCCTCAACCCAGGGGCTGGGGATGAAAAACTGTTTTTT. This codes for CASSLPLNPGAGDEKLFF. Based on the CDR3 plus reference TRBV7-9 and TRBJ1-4, the full variable domain is DTGVSQNPRHKITKRGQNVTFRCDPISEHNRLYWYRQTLGQGPEFLTYFQNEAQLEKSRLLSDRFSAERPKGSFSTLEIQRTEQGDSAMYLCASSLPLNPGAGDEKLFFGSGTQLSVL.

CDR3 sequence: CASSPQVKGSNTEAFF. Here the CDR3 DNA reads TGTGCCAGCAGCCCACAGGTGAAAGGGTCGAACACTGAAGCTTTCTTT. The J gene is TRBJ1-1, the V gene TRBV5-6, with D maybe TRBD1 (5 bases). Trimming removed 4 bases from V and 1 base from J, with 17 bases in between. This CDR3 region has 16 residues. The germline V gene encodes CDR1 SGHDT and CDR2 YYEEEE.

V usage is TRBV7-9 and J usage is TRBJ1-2, with D maybe TRBD1 (6 bases). V lost 5 bases and J 5 bases, leaving 9 bases between the germline ends. CDR1 and CDR2 from the germline V gene are SEHNR and FQNEAQ (reference sequence). The CDR3 spans 12 residues. This CDR3 is CASSEQGYGYTF. Written as DNA, the CDR3 is TGTGCCAGCAGCGAACAGGGATATGGCTACACCTTC.

The chain links TRBV2 to TRBJ2-4, with unresolved D. This CDR3 has 15 amino acids. The germline gives CDR1 SNHLY, CDR2 FYNNEI. V shed 3 bases and J shed 3 bases, with 12 bases lying between them. CDR3 residues: CASSEGTRYKNIQYF. As DNA, the CDR3 is TGTGCCAGCAGTGAGGGCACCCGGTACAAAAACATTCAGTACTTC.

The chain links TRBV7-3 to TRBJ2-1; D may be TRBD2 (5 bases). Looked up from germline, CDR1 is SGHTA and CDR2 is FQGTGA. V gave up 0 bases and J gave up 0 bases, with 9 bases separating them. The CDR3 has 16 residues. The CDR3 nucleotides are TGTGCCAGCAGCTTAACAGCGGCCAGCTCCTACAATGAGCAGTTCTTC. This sequence encodes CASSLTAASSYNEQFF.

The V call is TRBV11-3, the J call TRBJ1-1; D unresolved. The V end was cut by 4 bases, the J end by 3 bases, with 9 bases between. This CDR3 is built from 13 residues. Germline V CDR1 and CDR2: SGHNT, YENEEA. This chain's CDR3 is CASSSPADTEAFF. CDR3 nucleotides: TGTGCCAGCAGCTCACCGGCGGACACTGAAGCTTTCTTT.

The chain links TRBV20-1 to TRBJ2-7; either TRBD1 or TRBD2 may supply D (5 bases each). Germline V CDR1 and CDR2: DFQATT, SNEGSKA (reference sequence). V lost 8 bases and J 7 bases, leaving 12 bases between the germline ends. CDR3 size: 10 residues. CDR3 in amino acids: CSTRWGEQYF. The CDR3 nucleotides read TGCAGTACCCGCTGGGGGGAGCAGTACTTC.

The chain has TRBV6-1 and TRBJ2-3, with 9 bases fitting TRBD2. This CDR3 is built from 15 residues. Germline CDR1 and CDR2: MNHNS and SASEGT. With V trimmed by 8 bases and J by 3 bases, 9 bases remained unmatched. The CDR3 coding sequence is TGTGCCAGCCTCCGTCAGGGACTAGCAACAGATACGCAGTATTTT. Translation: CASLRQGLATDTQYF.

The rearrangement links TRBV27 to TRBJ2-7, with 7 bases lining up with TRBD1. CDR1 MNHEY and CDR2 SMNVEV come from the germline V gene (reference sequence). V dropped 5 bases and J dropped 0; count of bases not matched to a gene: 1. The CDR3 is 13 residues long. As DNA, the CDR3 is TGTGCCAGCAGTAGGGACAGCTCCTACGAGCAGTACTTC. Protein product: CASSRDSSYEQYF.

The chain joins TRBV7-3 to TRBJ1-2; D gene unclear. With 2 bases removed from V and 8 bases from J, the gap between germline ends came to 21 bases. CDR3 length equals 16 residues. CDR1 and CDR2 from the germline V gene are SGHTA and FQGTGA. The CDR3 sequence is CASSLAPWNTLGGYTF. CDR3 nucleotide sequence: TGTGCCAGCAGCTTAGCCCCATGGAACACTCTCGGGGGCTACACCTTC.

This clone was recorded once. This chain joins TRBV5-1 and TRBJ2-5; the match to TRBD1 covers 11 bases. Looked up from germline, CDR1 is SGHRS and CDR2 is YFSETQ. The junction had 9 bases not matched to a gene; V was cut back by 4 bases and J by 4 bases. The CDR3 runs 16 residues. The CDR3 DNA is TGCGCCAGCAGCGGCGGGAGGACAGGGGGCCGAGAGACCCAGTACTTC. Its translation: CASSGGRTGGRETQYF.

The chain recombines TRBV1 with TRBJ2-3; TRBD2 is the table's D call, not checked against the DNA. TRBV1 is designated a pseudogene. CDR3 length equals 14 residues. CDR3 sequence reads: CTSSPVPSTDTQYF. The CDR3, as DNA: TGCACCAGCAGCCCCGTCCCTAGCACAGATACGCAGTATTTT.

By share, this clone ranks as medium-sized. The chain combines TRBV21-1 with TRBJ2-5; the table's D gene call, TRBD1, was not cross checked with the DNA. TRBV21-1 is termed a pseudogene. The CDR3 totals 17 residues. DNA for the CDR3: TGTGCCAGCAGCACCCACCCAGGGGCTTACAGGGAAGAGACCCAGTACTTC. Protein: CASSTHPGAYREETQYF.

DNA for the CDR3: TGCGCCAGCAGCTTGGGCCAGGGGAATTCACCCCTCCACTTT. The encoded protein is CASSLGQGNSPLHF. The chain joins TRBV5-1 to TRBJ1-6; a weak D match, TRBD1 (6 bases). The V end was cut by 0 bases, the J end by 7 bases, with 8 bases between. Germline V gene lookup returns CDR1 SGHRS and CDR2 YFSETQ. The CDR3 is made up of 14 amino acids.

This sequence joins TRBV15 and TRBJ1-1, with D unresolved. The V end was cut by 0 bases, the J end by 6 bases, with 14 bases between. The CDR3 covers 15 residues. Germline values: CDR1 LNHNV, CDR2 YYDKDF (reference sequence). In nucleotides, the CDR3 is TGTGCCACCAGCAGAGACCGGACGGGAAGAGCTGAAGCTTTCTTT. This translates into CATSRDRTGRAEAFF.

The chain recombines TRBV27 with TRBJ2-7, with TRBD2 identical over 7 bases. This CDR3 is 17 amino acids long. Germline values: CDR1 MNHEY, CDR2 SMNVEV (reference sequence). Unmatched junction bases numbered 15, after V lost 6 bases and J lost 1 base. The CDR3 DNA reads TGTGCCAGCAGCCAGCGAGAAGGGAGCGGGGATTCCTACGAGCAGTACTTC. Encoded protein: CASSQREGSGDSYEQYF.

The chain joins TRBV7-2 to TRBJ1-4; tentative D call: TRBD1 (5 bases). From germline, CDR1 is SGHTA and CDR2 FQGNSA. V lost 5 bases to trimming and J lost 5 bases, with 9 bases between them. The CDR3 loop spans 13 amino acids. This chain's CDR3 is CASSPGLNEKLFF. In DNA, the CDR3 is TGTGCCAGCAGCCCGGGACTGAATGAAAAACTGTTTTTT.

This clone was seen a single time. The rearrangement links TRBV29-1 to TRBJ1-1; D perhaps matches TRBD1 (6 bases). The CDR3 is made up of 17 amino acids. Germline V lookup: CDR1 SQVTM, CDR2 ANQGSEA. V was clipped by 3 bases and J by 1 base, with 21 bases between them. Here the CDR3 reads CSVDGILQGSGNTEAFF. CDR3 nucleotides: TGCAGCGTTGACGGGATACTACAGGGAAGCGGGAACACTGAAGCTTTCTTT.

The chain links TRBV2 to TRBJ2-7; no firm D call. Germline V CDR1 and CDR2: SNHLY, FYNNEI. The ends were cut back, 2 bases at V and 4 bases at J, with 12 bases in the middle. This CDR3 has 14 residues. Here the CDR3 reads CASSESRTEYEQYF. In nucleotides, the CDR3 is TGTGCCAGCAGTGAATCTCGGACCGAGTACGAGCAGTACTTC.

The chain links TRBV6-7 to TRBJ1-5, with D uncertain. TRBV6-7 is designated an ORF whose function remains uncertain. This CDR3 is built from 13 residues. V lost 7 bases to trimming and J lost 6 bases, with 13 bases between them. The CDR3 DNA reads TGTGCCAGCAACCCCAGCCCGGGTCAGCCCCAGCATTTT. Protein sequence: CASNPSPGQPQHF.

This sequence joins TRBV6-5 and TRBJ1-5; no clear D. This CDR3 is built from 14 residues. Trimming removed 5 bases at V and 7 bases at J, with 15 bases between. Germline-derived CDR1 and CDR2 are MNHEY and SVGAGI. The CDR3 DNA is TGTGCCAGCAGTCAACAATCCACGGGACAGCCCCAGCATTTT. This encodes CASSQQSTGQPQHF.

This clone has only one observation. This chain uses TRBV27 with TRBJ2-7, with 9 bases lining up with TRBD1. V was pared by 2 bases and J by 3 bases, with 5 bases of the junction left unmatched. The germline V gene encodes CDR1 MNHEY and CDR2 SMNVEV (reference sequence). This CDR3 contains 15 residues. CDR3 DNA sequence: TGTGCCAGCAGTTTACGCGGACAGGGGATCTACGAGCAGTACTTC. Translating it yields CASSLRGQGIYEQYF.

The J gene is TRBJ1-5, the V gene TRBV27, with 7 bases aligning to TRBD1. Germline CDR1 MNHEY, CDR2 SMNVEV (reference sequence). The V segment lost 5 bases and the J segment 7 bases; nucleotides outside the gene matches: 8. The CDR3 is 14 residues long. The CDR3 sequence: CASSIRQGGQPQHF. DNA of the CDR3: TGTGCCAGCAGTATTCGACAGGGCGGCCAGCCCCAGCATTTT.

V and J are TRBV5-1 and TRBJ2-7; TRBD2 matches 7 bases. The CDR3 sequence is 15 residues long. From germline, CDR1 is SGHRS and CDR2 YFSETQ. The junction had 14 bases not matched to a gene; V was cut back by 5 bases and J by 6 bases. The CDR3 region is CASRPAGRGGLEQYF. CDR3 nucleotides: TGCGCCAGCAGGCCGGCGGGAAGGGGAGGGCTCGAGCAGTACTTC.

This clone was seen a few times. The gene calls are TRBV18 and TRBJ1-1; D gene uncertain. Germline CDR1 KGHSH, CDR2 LQKENI. The CDR3 spans 14 residues. V was pared by 3 bases and J by 1 base, with 9 bases between. CDR3 in DNA: TGTGCCAGCTCACCTTACGGGAGGAACACTGAAGCTTTCTTT. Amino acids: CASSPYGRNTEAFF.

The chain combines TRBV19 with TRBJ2-1, with D perhaps matching TRBD1 (6 bases). The CDR3 length is 13 residues. V gave up 7 bases and J gave up 15 bases, with 22 bases separating them. The V gene's germline CDR1 is LNHDA and CDR2 SQIVND (reference sequence). CDR3 bases: TGTGCCAGTAACTCAAAGGGGGTGGGGTGGCTGTTCTTC. Protein: CASNSKGVGWLFF.

The J gene is TRBJ2-4, the V gene TRBV6-1, with D possibly being TRBD1 (5 bases). The CDR3 has 13 residues. Germline CDR1 is MNHNS and CDR2 is SASEGT. V lost 8 bases to trimming and J lost 5 bases, with 13 bases between them. CDR3 loop: CASGQPTQNIQYF. The CDR3 DNA reads as TGTGCCAGCGGACAACCAACCCAAAACATTCAGTACTTC.